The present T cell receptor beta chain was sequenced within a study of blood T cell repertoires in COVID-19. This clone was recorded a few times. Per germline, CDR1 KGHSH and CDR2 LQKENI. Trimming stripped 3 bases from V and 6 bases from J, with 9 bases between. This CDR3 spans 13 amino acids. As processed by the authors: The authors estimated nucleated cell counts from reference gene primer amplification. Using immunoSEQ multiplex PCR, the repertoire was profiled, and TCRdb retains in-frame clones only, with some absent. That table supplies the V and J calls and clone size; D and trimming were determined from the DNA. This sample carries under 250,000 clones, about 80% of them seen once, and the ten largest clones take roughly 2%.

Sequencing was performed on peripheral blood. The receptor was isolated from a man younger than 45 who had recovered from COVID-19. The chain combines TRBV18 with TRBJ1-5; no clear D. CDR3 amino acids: CASSPERAQPQHF. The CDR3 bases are TGTGCCAGCTCACCCGAGAGGGCTCAGCCCCAGCATTTT.